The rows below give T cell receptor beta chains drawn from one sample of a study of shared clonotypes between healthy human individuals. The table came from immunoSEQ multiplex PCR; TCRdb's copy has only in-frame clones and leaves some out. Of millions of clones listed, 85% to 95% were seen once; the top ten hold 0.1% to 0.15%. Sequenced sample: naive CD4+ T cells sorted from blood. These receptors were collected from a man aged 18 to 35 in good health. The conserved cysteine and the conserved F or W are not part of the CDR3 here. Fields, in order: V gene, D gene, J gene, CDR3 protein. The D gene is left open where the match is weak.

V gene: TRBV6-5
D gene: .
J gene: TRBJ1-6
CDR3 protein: ASSRSGANSPLH

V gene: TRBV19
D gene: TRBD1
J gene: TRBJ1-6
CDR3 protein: ASSPYVGTGGTSSPLH

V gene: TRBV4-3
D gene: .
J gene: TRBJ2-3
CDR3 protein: ASSQDYGALLDTQY

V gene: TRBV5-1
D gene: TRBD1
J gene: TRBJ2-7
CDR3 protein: ASSLGGTGRSYEQY

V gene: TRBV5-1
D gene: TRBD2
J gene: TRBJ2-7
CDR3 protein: ASSQGLAGTYEQY

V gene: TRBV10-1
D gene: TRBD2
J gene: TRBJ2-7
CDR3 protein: ASPEERGVLYEQY

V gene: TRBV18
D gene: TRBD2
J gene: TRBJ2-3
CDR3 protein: ASSRGTSGGDTQY

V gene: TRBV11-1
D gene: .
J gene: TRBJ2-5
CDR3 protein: ASSPRDTVETQY

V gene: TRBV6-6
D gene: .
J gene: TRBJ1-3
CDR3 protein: ASSYEAGSGNTIY

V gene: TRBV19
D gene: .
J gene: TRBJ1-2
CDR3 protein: ASTWDGQLANYGYT

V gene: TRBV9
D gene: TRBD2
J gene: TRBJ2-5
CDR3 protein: ASTREGVGETQY

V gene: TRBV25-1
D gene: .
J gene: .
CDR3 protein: ATFTRDRSVTYEQY

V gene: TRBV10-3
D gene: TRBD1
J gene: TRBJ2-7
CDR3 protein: AIRTGGAYEQY

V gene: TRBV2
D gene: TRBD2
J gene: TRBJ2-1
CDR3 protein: ASSRLAGVNEQF

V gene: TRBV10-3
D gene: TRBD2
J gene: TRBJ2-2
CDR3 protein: AISGTSGNTGELF